The text below deals with one T cell receptor beta chain. Its specificity is unknown. Time point denoted: neoterminal ileum biopsy at postoperative endoscopy, about 6 months after surgery. The record originates from a study of T cell repertoires in ileal Crohn's disease. Background on the study: Surgery for a complication: stricturing in 61%, penetrating in 39%. Regarding the study as a whole: Every patient over 26.8% clonality showed endoscopic recurrence. Active smokers at surgery had more clonal expansions than non-smokers.

Clones were read by immunoSEQ multiplex PCR, and TCRdb kept only the in-frame ones, dropping some. The sample carries fewer than 12,000 clones, 70% to 90% recorded once. V lost 2 bases to trimming and J lost 7 bases, with 18 bases between them. CDR3 size: 15 residues. In germline, CDR1 is LNHDA, CDR2 SQIVND (reference sequence). Input material: ileal tissue. The chain employs TRBV19 and TRBJ2-7; perhaps TRBD2 as D (5 bases). The TCR originated in an adult with Crohn's disease. This CDR3 is CASSISPHSSGEQYF. The CDR3 DNA follows: TGTGCCAGTAGTATATCCCCACATAGTTCGGGAGAGCAGTACTTC.